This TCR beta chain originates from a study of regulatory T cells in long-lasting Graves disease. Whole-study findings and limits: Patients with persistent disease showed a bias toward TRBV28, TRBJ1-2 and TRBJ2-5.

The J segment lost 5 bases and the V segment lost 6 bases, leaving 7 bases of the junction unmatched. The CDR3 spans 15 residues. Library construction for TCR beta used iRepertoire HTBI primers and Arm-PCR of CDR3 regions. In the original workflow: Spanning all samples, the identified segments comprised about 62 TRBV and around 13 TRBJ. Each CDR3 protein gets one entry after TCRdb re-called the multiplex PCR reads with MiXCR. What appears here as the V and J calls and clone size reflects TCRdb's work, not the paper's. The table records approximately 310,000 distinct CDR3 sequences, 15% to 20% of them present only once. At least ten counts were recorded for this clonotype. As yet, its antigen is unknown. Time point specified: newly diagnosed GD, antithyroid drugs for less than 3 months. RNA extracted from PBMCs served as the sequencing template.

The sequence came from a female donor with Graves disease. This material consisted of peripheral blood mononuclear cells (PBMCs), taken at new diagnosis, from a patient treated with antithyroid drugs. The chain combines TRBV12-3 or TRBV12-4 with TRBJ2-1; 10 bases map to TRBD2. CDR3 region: CASRPRTSGNNEQFF. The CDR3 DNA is TGTGCCAGCAGACCACGGACTAGCGGTAACAATGAGCAGTTCTTC.